A selection of T cell receptor beta chains follows, all from one sample in a study of shared clonotypes between healthy human individuals. Only in-frame clones appear in the TCRdb table, and some are missing; sequencing was by immunoSEQ multiplex PCR. The sample holds under 1,100,000 clones, 65% to 80% seen once. The sequenced sample consisted of memory CD4+ T cells sorted from blood. Receptors originate from a young man in good health. The CDR3 runs from the conserved cysteine through the conserved F or W. Size is stated for part of the rows, as once, few or many counts, or as a class when the clone is expanded.

v_gene: TRBV18; j_gene: TRBJ1-2; abundance: -; CDR3aa: CASSLGSVVDGYTF
v_gene: TRBV10-1; j_gene: TRBJ2-2; abundance: -; CDR3aa: CASSENAGFSAGELFF
v_gene: TRBV5-6; j_gene: TRBJ2-7; abundance: -; CDR3aa: CASSLTAGPYEQYF
v_gene: TRBV6-5; j_gene: TRBJ1-1; abundance: -; CDR3aa: CASSYLGDTEAFF
v_gene: TRBV30; j_gene: TRBJ1-1; abundance: -; CDR3aa: CAWGTGGYTEAFF
v_gene: TRBV30; j_gene: TRBJ2-1; abundance: -; CDR3aa: CAWLTGTEQFF
v_gene: TRBV7-2; j_gene: TRBJ1-1; abundance: -; CDR3aa: CASSNLYMAFF
v_gene: TRBV7-2; j_gene: TRBJ2-7; abundance: -; CDR3aa: CASSWGHLFYEQYF
v_gene: TRBV18; j_gene: TRBJ1-5; abundance: few; CDR3aa: CASSPDSMQPQHF
v_gene: TRBV19; j_gene: TRBJ1-1; abundance: -; CDR3aa: CASSIMGQSNTEAFF
v_gene: TRBV5-4; j_gene: TRBJ2-7; abundance: -; CDR3aa: CASSLDLAGFYEQYF
v_gene: TRBV4-1; j_gene: TRBJ2-1; abundance: few; CDR3aa: CASSSLGQGLSYNEQFF
v_gene: TRBV6-1; j_gene: TRBJ2-3; abundance: once; CDR3aa: CASSERSGHNTDTQYF
v_gene: TRBV20-1; j_gene: TRBJ2-5; abundance: -; CDR3aa: CSARQETQYF
v_gene: TRBV5-1; j_gene: TRBJ2-2; abundance: -; CDR3aa: CASKAANTGELFF
v_gene: TRBV9; j_gene: TRBJ1-2; abundance: once; CDR3aa: CASSVGTKTGLDGYTF